Below, 20 T cell receptor beta chains from the same sample are listed, as sequenced in a study of blood T cell repertoires in COVID-19. The data were produced by immunoSEQ multiplex PCR, yet TCRdb's version contains in-frame clones alone and is incomplete. This table has around 700,000 clones, about 90% appearing once. The sample consisted of peripheral blood. Every receptor here comes from a young woman with acute or convalescent COVID-19.

The rearrangement links TRBV4-3 to TRBJ1-4; 7 bases align to TRBD1. The germline gives CDR1 LGHNA, CDR2 YSLEER. V was clipped by 4 bases and J by 4 bases; unmatched bases: 9. The CDR3 spans 16 residues. In DNA, the CDR3 is TGCGCCAGCAGCCTCAATAGGGGACAGCATAATGAAAAACTGTTTTTT. Translated: CASSLNRGQHNEKLFF.

This clone appeared a single time. The chain is built from TRBV27 and TRBJ1-1, with TRBD1 identical over 10 bases. Germline CDR1 MNHEY, CDR2 SMNVEV (reference sequence). This CDR3 is built from 15 residues. V lost 2 bases to trimming and J lost 8 bases; unmatched junction nucleotides: 8. CDR3 in DNA: TGTGCCAGCAGTTTAACGACAGGGGGCGCCTTGGAAGCTTTCTTT. Translating it yields CASSLTTGGALEAFF.

The chain carries TRBV4-2 and TRBJ1-2; tentative D call: TRBD1 (5 bases). The CDR3 has 15 amino acids. Germline assignment: CDR1 LGHNA and CDR2 YNFKEQ. V lost 0 bases and J 3 bases, leaving 11 bases between the germline ends. DNA for the CDR3: TGTGCCAGCAGCCAAGAAGGGGTCGTAGACTATGGCTACACCTTC. Translated, it gives CASSQEGVVDYGYTF.

This rearrangement joins TRBV19 to TRBJ2-2; no reliable D call. Trimming took 7 bases from V and 6 from J, leaving 12 bases between them. CDR3 length: 13 amino acids. CDR1 and CDR2 (germline): LNHDA, SQIVND (reference sequence). Written as DNA, the CDR3 is TGTGCCAGTAAGGATCTAGTGGCCGGGGAGCTGTTTTTT. Translating it yields CASKDLVAGELFF.

In DNA form, the CDR3 reads TGCGCCAGCAGCCAAGGCCGGGGGGCTGTGGACACTGAAGCTTTCTTT. Protein: CASSQGRGAVDTEAFF. The chain couples TRBV4-3 to TRBJ1-1, with D tentatively TRBD1 (6 bases). The V gene's germline CDR1 is LGHNA and CDR2 YSLEER. The CDR3 consists of 16 residues. Trimming removed 1 base from V and 3 bases from J, with 15 bases in between.

The chain has TRBV24-1 and TRBJ2-7, with D perhaps matching TRBD1 (6 bases). V dropped 3 bases and J dropped 5 bases, with 13 bases sitting between them. CDR1 and CDR2 from the germline V gene are KGHDR and SFDVKD. The CDR3 is made up of 14 amino acids. The CDR3 reads CATSDAKQGHEQYF. CDR3 bases: TGTGCCACCAGTGATGCAAAACAGGGACACGAGCAGTACTTC.

This rearrangement joins TRBV5-1 to TRBJ1-1, with D unclear. The CDR3 loop spans 15 amino acids. CDR1 is SGHRS and CDR2 is YFSETQ in the germline V gene. The germline V and J ends were trimmed by 4 bases and 1 base, with 14 bases remaining between them. For the CDR3, the DNA is TGCGCCAGCAGCCAACGCGGAGGGCCGAACACTGAAGCTTTCTTT. Its translation: CASSQRGGPNTEAFF.

The chain links TRBV2 to TRBJ2-7, with D possibly TRBD2 on 6 matching bases. Germline lookup yields CDR1 SNHLY and CDR2 FYNNEI. Trimming took off 2 bases at V and 3 bases at J, with 8 bases between the two ends. The CDR3 consists of 13 residues. For the CDR3, the DNA is TGTGCCAGCAGTGAATACGGGGGCTACGAGCAGTACTTC. Translating gives CASSEYGGYEQYF.

The chain couples TRBV7-9 to TRBJ1-1, with D possibly being TRBD1 (6 bases). Per germline, CDR1 SEHNR and CDR2 FQNEAQ (reference sequence). The CDR3 is 13 amino acids. Trimming removed 5 bases at V and 7 bases at J, with 14 bases between. CDR3 DNA: TGTGCCAGCAGCCCACCGGGGGGCCTTGAAGCTTTCTTT. Amino acids: CASSPPGGLEAFF.

The chain links TRBV7-2 to TRBJ1-1; D is uncertain. The V gene's germline CDR1 is SGHTA and CDR2 FQGNSA. The V gene lost 5 bases and the J gene lost 5 bases, with 12 bases spanning the gap. The CDR3 loop spans 13 amino acids. CDR3 loop: CASSMGPGTEAFF. The CDR3 DNA reads TGTGCCAGCAGCATGGGTCCGGGGACTGAAGCTTTCTTT.

CDR3 DNA: TGTGCCATCAGTCGGGACAGGGTGGACGAGCAGTACTTC. It codes for CAISRDRVDEQYF. V is TRBV10-3 and J is TRBJ2-7; the match to TRBD1 covers 9 bases. The germline V gene encodes CDR1 ENHRY and CDR2 SYGVKD. The CDR3 is 13 residues long. V was pared by 5 bases and J by 5 bases, with 4 bases of the junction left unmatched.

On this clone itself: This sample also contains other DNA sequences that code for the same CDR3. This chain connects TRBV6-6 to TRBJ1-2, with 9 bases lining up with TRBD1. J gave up 7 bases and V 0 bases, and 0 bases lay outside the gene matches. Germline V CDR1 and CDR2: MNHNY, SVGAGI (reference sequence). The CDR3 spans 13 residues. The CDR3 reads CASSYSTGGGYTF. The CDR3 nucleotides read TGTGCCAGCAGTTACTCGACAGGGGGTGGCTACACCTTC.

The gene calls are TRBV14 and TRBJ1-4; D is uncertain. V lost 2 bases and J 8 bases, leaving 15 bases between the germline ends. The CDR3 is 15 residues long. In germline, CDR1 is SGHDN, CDR2 FVKESK. CDR3 sequence: CASSQFSGWEEKLFF. CDR3 DNA sequence: TGTGCCAGCAGCCAATTTTCGGGGTGGGAAGAAAAACTGTTTTTT. The variable domain in full, with the rest retrieved from reference TRBV14 and TRBJ1-4, is EAGVTQFPSHSVIEKGQTVTLRCDPISGHDNLYWYRRVMGKEIKFLLHFVKESKQDESGMPNNRFLAERTGGTYSTLKVQPAELEDSGVYFCASSQFSGWEEKLFFGSGTQLSVL.

The chain links TRBV19 to TRBJ1-4; 8 positions agree with TRBD1. V trimming: 2 bases; J trimming: 14 bases; junction bases outside the gene matches: 7. The CDR3 has 13 residues. The V gene's germline CDR1 is LNHDA and CDR2 SQIVND (reference sequence). As DNA, the CDR3 is TGTGCCAGTAGTATAAGCGGACAGGGCGTGCTGTTTTTT. It is translated as CASSISGQGVLFF.

The chain couples TRBV28 to TRBJ2-1, with 9 bases fitting TRBD2. This CDR3 has 14 amino acids. Trimming cost V 9 bases and J 4 bases; bases outside gene matches: 7. The V gene's germline CDR1 is MDHEN and CDR2 SYDVKM. CDR3 amino acids: CASGSGGRYNEQFF. The CDR3 bases are TGTGCCAGTGGGAGCGGGGGGAGATACAATGAGCAGTTCTTC.

CDR3 DNA: TGTGCCACCAGCAGAGAACCGGGACTCCGAGAGACCCAGTACTTC. Its protein is CATSREPGLRETQYF. V is TRBV15 and J is TRBJ2-5; D is perhaps TRBD2 (6 bases). Germline lookup yields CDR1 LNHNV and CDR2 YYDKDF (reference sequence). The CDR3 runs to 15 residues. V was cut by 0 bases and J by 4 bases, with 12 bases left in between.

This chain connects TRBV5-1 to TRBJ2-4; maybe TRBD1 (6 bases). The ends were cut back, 2 bases at V and 1 base at J, with 16 bases in the middle. This CDR3 has 17 residues. Germline CDR1 SGHRS, CDR2 YFSETQ. The CDR3 region is CASSLLFRGEAKNIQYF. The CDR3 nucleotides read TGCGCCAGCAGCTTACTCTTCAGGGGCGAGGCCAAAAACATTCAGTACTTC.

The chain uses TRBV6-6 and TRBJ1-1; TRBD1 matches 10 bases. The CDR3 runs 17 residues. Germline loops: CDR1 MNHNY, CDR2 SVGAGI (reference sequence). Trimming took 5 bases from V and 3 from J; bases not matched to a gene: 12. The CDR3: CASSRWGTGERYTEAFF. DNA of the CDR3: TGTGCCAGCAGTCGTTGGGGGACAGGGGAGAGGTACACTGAAGCTTTCTTT.

The chain has TRBV18 and TRBJ1-6; 9 positions agree with TRBD1. The V gene end was trimmed by 4 bases and the J gene end by 9 bases; junction bases not matched to a gene: 7. Germline lookup yields CDR1 KGHSH and CDR2 LQKENI. This CDR3 is 15 amino acids long. This chain's CDR3 is CASSRTDRGGSPLHF. In DNA form, the CDR3 reads TGTGCCAGCTCACGGACGGACAGGGGAGGTTCACCCCTCCACTTT.

The rearrangement joins TRBV5-4 to TRBJ2-1, with TRBD2 matching over 7 bases. Germline-derived CDR1 and CDR2 are SGHNT and YYREEE (reference sequence). The CDR3 spans 15 residues. Unmatched junction bases numbered 10, after V lost 3 bases and J lost 7 bases. CDR3 residues: CASSWGSGLLNEQFF. In DNA, the CDR3 is TGTGCCAGCAGCTGGGGTAGCGGGCTATTAAATGAGCAGTTCTTC.